The next 15 T cell receptor beta chains were all read from a single sample in a study of T cells of healthy individuals (dated 2018 in TCRdb). The protocol used for the library was 5' RACE. The instrument was an Illumina MiSeq. Using fastp trimming at Q25 and MiXCR clonotype assembly, TCRdb reanalyzed the public sequencing data and kept in-frame beta chains. CDR3 protein duplicates are merged, each entry listing the most common genes and DNA. Here the sample has 53,000 or so distinct CDR3 sequences; roughly 14% occur a single time. The ten largest clones take up about 16% of the sample. These TCRs come from a human donor in good health.

This clonotype has ten or more counts. This sequence joins TRBV7-9 and TRBJ2-7, with 9 bases identical to TRBD1. CDR3 length: 14 amino acids. The V segment lost 5 bases and the J segment 6 bases; nucleotides outside the gene matches: 8. CDR1 SEHNR and CDR2 FQNEAQ come from the germline V gene (reference sequence). The CDR3 nucleotides read TGTGCCAGCAGCCCGGGACAGGGTATCTCCGAGCAGTACTTC. Translating it yields CASSPGQGISEQYF.

This clonotype was recorded a few times. The chain uses TRBV6-2 or TRBV6-3 and TRBJ2-2; no clear D gene. The CDR3 has 17 amino acids. Trimming took 6 bases from V and 1 from J, leaving 18 bases between them. CDR1 MNHEY and CDR2 SVGEGT come from the germline V gene. The CDR3 coding sequence is TGTGCCAGCAGCCGGGCGGATTTCTGGGGGAACACCGGGGAGCTGTTTTTT. This codes for CASSRADFWGNTGELFF.

In its sample, this clonotype was seen many times. The chain employs TRBV10-3 and TRBJ1-2; 10 positions agree with TRBD1. V was pared by 6 bases and J by 5 bases, with 9 bases of the junction left unmatched. Germline CDR1 reads ENHRY; CDR2 reads SYGVKD. The CDR3 loop spans 15 amino acids. CDR3 sequence reads: CAISEFDRGQYGYTF. The CDR3 DNA sequence: TGTGCCATCAGCGAATTCGACAGGGGGCAATATGGCTACACCTTC.

V and J are TRBV24-1 and TRBJ2-6; D might be TRBD1 (5 bases). Trimming left V 7 bases short and J 4 bases short, with 13 bases between. Germline V CDR1 and CDR2: KGHDR, SFDVKD. The CDR3 has 15 amino acids. The DNA for the CDR3 is TGTGCCACCAGCAATCCAGGGATCGGGGCCAACGTCCTGACTTTC. Translating it yields CATSNPGIGANVLTF.

The genes are TRBV7-2 and TRBJ2-1, with D tentatively TRBD2 (5 bases). V was trimmed by 1 base and J by 6 bases, leaving 13 bases between them. Germline V gene data show CDR1 as SGHTA and CDR2 as FQGNSA. The CDR3 runs to 15 residues. This CDR3 reads CASSLGGSIVNEQFF. CDR3 DNA: TGTGCCAGCAGCTTAGGAGGGTCTATCGTCAATGAGCAGTTCTTC.

This clonotype showed up many times. V gene TRBV19 combines with J gene TRBJ2-7, with D perhaps TRBD2 (5 bases). V was pared by 6 bases and J by 5 bases, with 17 bases between. This CDR3 region has 14 residues. Germline V gene sequence: CDR1 LNHDA, CDR2 SQIVND (reference sequence). The CDR3: CASSPGVQRNEQYF. The CDR3 DNA follows: TGTGCCAGTAGCCCCGGGGTCCAACGGAACGAGCAGTACTTC. The whole variable domain, filled in from reference TRBV19 and TRBJ2-7, reads DGGITQSPKYLFRKEGQNVTLSCEQNLNHDAMYWYRQDPGQGLRLIYYSQIVNDFQKGDIAEGYSVSREKKESFPLTVTSAQKNPTAFYLCASSPGVQRNEQYFGPGTRLTVT.

This clonotype was observed a handful of times. This chain joins TRBV18 and TRBJ2-5, with D perhaps TRBD2 (6 bases). The germline V gene encodes CDR1 KGHSH and CDR2 LQKENI. The CDR3 runs 14 residues. V dropped 3 bases and J dropped 5 bases, with 13 bases sitting between them. CDR3 loop: CASSPPGTAETQYF. The CDR3 coding sequence is TGTGCCAGCTCACCTCCCGGGACTGCGGAGACCCAGTACTTC.

The CDR3 loop reads CAWTSGYAYNEQFF. As DNA, the CDR3 is TGTGCCTGGACTAGCGGGTACGCCTACAATGAGCAGTTCTTC. This chain links TRBV30 with TRBJ2-1; 8 bases are shared with TRBD2. The CDR3 is 14 amino acids. Trimming cost V 4 bases and J 2 bases; bases outside gene matches: 4. Germline V gene lookup returns CDR1 GTSNPN and CDR2 SVGIG (reference sequence).

The table lists this clonotype with a few counts. The CDR3 DNA follows: TGTGCCAGCTCACCACCGCTAGCGGGGCTCCAAGAGACCCAGTACTTC. It encodes CASSPPLAGLQETQYF. The chain is built from TRBV18 and TRBJ2-5; 9 nucleotides agree with TRBD2. The length of the CDR3 is 16 residues. V gave up 0 bases and J gave up 1 base; unmatched junction bases: 3. Germline CDR1 KGHSH, CDR2 LQKENI.

This clonotype was seen many times. The rearrangement uses TRBV5-1 and TRBJ2-3; 8 bases align to TRBD1. The V gene end was trimmed by 2 bases and the J gene end by 4 bases; junction bases not matched to a gene: 3. From germline, CDR1 is SGHRS and CDR2 YFSETQ. The CDR3 has 14 amino acids. CDR3 DNA: TGCGCCAGCAGCTTCTTACAGGGGGCAGATACGCAGTATTTT. It encodes CASSFLQGADTQYF.

The chain has TRBV12-3 or TRBV12-4 and TRBJ2-1; the match to TRBD2 covers 7 bases. The length of the CDR3 is 16 residues. The ends lost 5 bases at V and 4 bases at J; junction bases unmatched: 11. The CDR3: CASSTKTAGRYNEQFF. The CDR3 DNA is TGTGCCAGCAGTACGAAAACAGCGGGACGATACAATGAGCAGTTCTTC.

The chain combines TRBV5-1 with TRBJ2-1; 7 bases align to TRBD2. With V trimmed by 1 base and J by 6 bases, 7 bases remained unmatched. In germline, CDR1 is SGHRS, CDR2 YFSETQ. This CDR3 spans 15 amino acids. CDR3 protein: CASSLSGVRVNEQFF. The CDR3 DNA reads as TGCGCCAGCAGCTTGAGCGGGGTCAGGGTCAATGAGCAGTTCTTC.

This clonotype was counted a few times. The V gene is TRBV19, the J gene TRBJ1-5; TRBD1 might be the D (5 bases). CDR1 is LNHDA, CDR2 SQIVND, per germline (reference sequence). The V gene lost 8 bases and the J gene lost 11 bases, with 19 bases spanning the gap. CDR3 length: 13 residues. The CDR3 bases are TGTGCCAGTCATGGGAGGGGAGGGCGGTCCCAGCATTTT. Translated: CASHGRGGRSQHF.

This clonotype was counted ten times or more. This chain links TRBV28 with TRBJ2-7, with unresolved D. This CDR3 has 14 amino acids. Deletions cut 3 bases from V and 1 base from J, with 10 bases between. The germline V gene encodes CDR1 MDHEN and CDR2 SYDVKM. The CDR3 sequence: CASSFRAGSYEQYF. Written as DNA, the CDR3 is TGTGCCAGCAGTTTCCGGGCCGGTTCCTACGAGCAGTACTTC.

On this clonotype: Since a much larger clone is just one base distant, this may be a read error. The J gene is TRBJ2-3, the V gene TRBV20-1; 10 bases line up with TRBD2. CDR1 DFQATT and CDR2 SNEGSKA come from the germline V gene (reference sequence). V was clipped by 1 base and J by 1 base; unmatched bases: 2. This CDR3 is built from 15 residues. As DNA, the CDR3 is TGCAGTGCTAGAGGGACTAGCGGACGCACAGATACGCAGTATTTT. Its translation: CSARGTSGRTDTQYF.